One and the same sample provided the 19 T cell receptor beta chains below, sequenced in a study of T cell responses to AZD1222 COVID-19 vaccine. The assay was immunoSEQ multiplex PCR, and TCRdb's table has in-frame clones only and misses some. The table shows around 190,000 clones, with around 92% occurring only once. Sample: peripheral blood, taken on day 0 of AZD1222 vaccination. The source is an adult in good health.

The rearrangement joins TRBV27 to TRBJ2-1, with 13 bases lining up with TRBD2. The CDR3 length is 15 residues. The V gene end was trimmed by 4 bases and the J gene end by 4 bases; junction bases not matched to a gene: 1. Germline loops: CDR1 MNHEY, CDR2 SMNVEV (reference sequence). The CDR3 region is CASSSGLAGYNEQFF. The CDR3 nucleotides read TGTGCCAGCAGTTCGGGACTAGCGGGATACAATGAGCAGTTCTTC.

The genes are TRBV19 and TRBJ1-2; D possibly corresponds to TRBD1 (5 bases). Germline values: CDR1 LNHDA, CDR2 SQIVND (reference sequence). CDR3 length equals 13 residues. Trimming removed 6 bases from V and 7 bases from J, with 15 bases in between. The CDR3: CASRPTGAPGYTF. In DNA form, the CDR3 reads TGTGCCAGTAGGCCCACAGGCGCCCCTGGCTACACCTTC.

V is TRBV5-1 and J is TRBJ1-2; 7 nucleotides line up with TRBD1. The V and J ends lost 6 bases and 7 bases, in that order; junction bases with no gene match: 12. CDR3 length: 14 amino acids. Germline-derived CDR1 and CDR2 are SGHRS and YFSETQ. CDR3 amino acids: CASTSDREGAGYTF. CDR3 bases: TGCGCCAGCACCTCCGACAGGGAGGGAGCTGGCTACACCTTC.

CDR3: CASRSAGLAGNTQYF. In DNA form, the CDR3 reads TGTGCCAGCAGGTCCGCCGGACTAGCGGGAAATACGCAGTATTTT. J is TRBJ2-3 and V is TRBV11-2; 12 bases map to TRBD2. Germline V gene data show CDR1 as SGHAT and CDR2 as FQNNGV. V lost 6 bases and J lost 7; bases outside the gene matches: 8. The CDR3 contains 15 residues.

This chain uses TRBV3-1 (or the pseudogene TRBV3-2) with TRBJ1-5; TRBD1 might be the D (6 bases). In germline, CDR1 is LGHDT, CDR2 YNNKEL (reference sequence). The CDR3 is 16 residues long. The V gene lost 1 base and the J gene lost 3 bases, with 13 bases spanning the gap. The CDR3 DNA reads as TGTGCCAGCAGCCAAGCCAGGGGCCCCCCCAATCAGCCCCAGCATTTT. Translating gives CASSQARGPPNQPQHF.

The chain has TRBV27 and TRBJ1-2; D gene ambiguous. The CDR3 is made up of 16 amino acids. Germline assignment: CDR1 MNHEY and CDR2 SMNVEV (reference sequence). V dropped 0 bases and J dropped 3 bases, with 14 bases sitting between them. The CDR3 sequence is CASSLSPSLPHYGYTF. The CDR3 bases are TGTGCCAGCAGTTTATCGCCCAGCCTGCCACACTATGGCTACACCTTC.

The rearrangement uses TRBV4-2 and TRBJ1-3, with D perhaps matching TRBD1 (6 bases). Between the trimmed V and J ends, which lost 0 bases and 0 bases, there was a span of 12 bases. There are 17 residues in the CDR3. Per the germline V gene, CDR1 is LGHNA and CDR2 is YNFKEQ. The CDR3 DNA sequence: TGTGCCAGCAGCCAAGAAGTCAGGGGATACTCTGGAAACACCATATATTTT. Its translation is CASSQEVRGYSGNTIYF.

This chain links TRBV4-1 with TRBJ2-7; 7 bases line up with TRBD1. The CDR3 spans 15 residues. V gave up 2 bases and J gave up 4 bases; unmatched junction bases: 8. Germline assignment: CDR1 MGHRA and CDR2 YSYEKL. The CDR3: CASSQRNEGAYEQYF. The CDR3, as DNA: TGCGCCAGCAGCCAACGGAACGAGGGGGCTTACGAGCAGTACTTC.

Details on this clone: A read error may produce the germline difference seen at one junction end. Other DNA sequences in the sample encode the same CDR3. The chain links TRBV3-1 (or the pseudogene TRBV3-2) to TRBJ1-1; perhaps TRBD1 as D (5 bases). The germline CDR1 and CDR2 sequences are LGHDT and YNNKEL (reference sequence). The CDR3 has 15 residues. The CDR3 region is CASQTGPGVGTEAFF. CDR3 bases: TGTGCCAGCCAAACAGGACCGGGGGTAGGGACTGAAGCCTTCTTT.

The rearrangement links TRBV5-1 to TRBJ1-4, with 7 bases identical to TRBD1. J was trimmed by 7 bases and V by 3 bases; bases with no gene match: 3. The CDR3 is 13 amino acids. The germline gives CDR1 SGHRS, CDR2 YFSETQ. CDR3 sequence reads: CASSSGQVEKLFF. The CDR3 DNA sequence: TGCGCCAGCAGCTCCGGACAGGTTGAAAAACTGTTTTTT.

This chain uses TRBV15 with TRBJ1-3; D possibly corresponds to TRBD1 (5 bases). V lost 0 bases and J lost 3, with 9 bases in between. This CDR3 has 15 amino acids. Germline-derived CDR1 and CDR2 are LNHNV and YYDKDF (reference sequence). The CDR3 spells CATSRERGNGNTIYF. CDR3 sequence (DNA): TGTGCCACCAGCAGAGAACGGGGCAATGGAAACACCATATATTTT.

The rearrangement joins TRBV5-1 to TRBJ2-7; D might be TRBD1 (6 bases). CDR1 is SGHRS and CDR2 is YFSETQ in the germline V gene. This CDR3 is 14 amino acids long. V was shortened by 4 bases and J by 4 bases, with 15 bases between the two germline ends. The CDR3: CASSPGTNSYEQYF. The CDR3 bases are TGCGCCAGCAGCCCCGGGACAAATTCTTACGAGCAGTACTTC.

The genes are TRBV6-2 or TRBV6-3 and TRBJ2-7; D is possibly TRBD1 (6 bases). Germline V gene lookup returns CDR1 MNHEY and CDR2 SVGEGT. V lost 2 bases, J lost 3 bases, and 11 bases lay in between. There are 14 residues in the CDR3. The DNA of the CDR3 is TGTGCCAGCAGTTACGGCAGGGGACACTACGAGCAGTACTTC. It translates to CASSYGRGHYEQYF.

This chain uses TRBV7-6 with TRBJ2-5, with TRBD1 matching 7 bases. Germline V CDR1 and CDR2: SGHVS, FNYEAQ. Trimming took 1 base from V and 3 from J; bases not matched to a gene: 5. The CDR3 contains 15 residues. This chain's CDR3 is CASSLGRDRKETQYF. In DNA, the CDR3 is TGTGCCAGCAGCTTAGGAAGGGACAGAAAAGAGACCCAGTACTTC.

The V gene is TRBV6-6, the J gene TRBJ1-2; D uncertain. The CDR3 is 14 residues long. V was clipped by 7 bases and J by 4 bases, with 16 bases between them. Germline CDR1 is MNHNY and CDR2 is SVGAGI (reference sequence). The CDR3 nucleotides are TGTGCCAGCATCCCCGAATTTGTCGGCTATGGCTACACCTTC. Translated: CASIPEFVGYGYTF.

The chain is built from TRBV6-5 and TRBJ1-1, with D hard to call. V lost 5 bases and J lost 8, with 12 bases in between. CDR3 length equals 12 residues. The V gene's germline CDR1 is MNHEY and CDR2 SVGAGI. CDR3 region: CASSNRGREAFF. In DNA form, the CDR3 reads TGTGCCAGCAGTAATCGGGGAAGAGAAGCTTTCTTT.

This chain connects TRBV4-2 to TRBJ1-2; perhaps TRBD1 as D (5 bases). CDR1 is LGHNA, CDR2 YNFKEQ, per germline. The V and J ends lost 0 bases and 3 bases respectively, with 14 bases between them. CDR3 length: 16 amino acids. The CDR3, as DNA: TGTGCCAGCAGCCAAGATCGGGGGGGGACGGACTATGGCTACACCTTC. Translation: CASSQDRGGTDYGYTF.

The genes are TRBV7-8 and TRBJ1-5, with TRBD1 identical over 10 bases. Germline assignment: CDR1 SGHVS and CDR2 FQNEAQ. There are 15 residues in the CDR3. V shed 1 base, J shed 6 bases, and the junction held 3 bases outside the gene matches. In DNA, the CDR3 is TGTGCCAGCAGCTTAGAGACAGGGGGCTCTCAGCCCCAGCATTTT. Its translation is CASSLETGGSQPQHF.

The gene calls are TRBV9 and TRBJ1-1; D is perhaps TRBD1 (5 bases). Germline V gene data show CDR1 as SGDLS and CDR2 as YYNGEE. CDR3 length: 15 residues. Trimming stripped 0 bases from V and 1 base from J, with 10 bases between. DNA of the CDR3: TGTGCCAGCAGCGTAGCCATCGGACAGAACACTGAAGCTTTCTTT. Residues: CASSVAIGQNTEAFF.